These 2 T cell receptor beta chains were sequenced from one sample in a study of CD8 T cells in ankylosing spondylitis. TCRdb re-analysed the 5' RACE reads in MiXCR, keeping a single row per CDR3 protein. The sample yields 30,000 to 45,000 distinct CDR3 sequences, approximately 15% seen once. Sequenced input: blood. These receptors all come from a male donor with ankylosing spondylitis or in good health (not recorded which).

This clonotype was picked up a small number of times. J is TRBJ1-6 and V is TRBV7-2; 7 bases match TRBD1. From germline, CDR1 is SGHTA and CDR2 FQGNSA. The CDR3 contains 14 residues. The V gene end was trimmed by 2 bases and the J gene end by 5 bases; junction bases not matched to a gene: 0. The CDR3 reads CASSLTGDNSPLHF. DNA for the CDR3: TGTGCCAGCAGCTTAACAGGGGATAATTCACCCCTCCACTTT.

This clonotype was seen a handful of times. The chain is built from TRBV30 and TRBJ1-1; D is ambiguous. Germline CDR1 and CDR2: GTSNPN and SVGIG (reference sequence). V gave up 3 bases and J gave up 7 bases, with 12 bases separating them. This CDR3 contains 12 residues. The CDR3 loop is CAWRMVYGEAFF. The CDR3 bases are TGTGCCTGGAGAATGGTATACGGTGAAGCTTTCTTT.